A selection of T cell receptor beta chains follows, all from one sample in a study of cytomegalovirus exposure and HLA in healthy donors. The data were produced by immunoSEQ multiplex PCR, yet TCRdb's version contains in-frame clones alone and is incomplete. The sample carries approximately 160,000 clones, around 66% recorded once. The sample taken for sequencing was PBMCs. Source of these receptors: a woman aged 25 to 45 in good health and CMV-seropositive. Both conserved end residues are part of each CDR3. The D gene is left open where the match is weak. Clone size appears in some rows only: once, few, many, or a class for an expanded clone.

>TRBJ1-5|TRBV13|-|-
CASSYGGGANQPQHF
TGTGCCAGCAGCTATGGAGGGGGGGCAAATCAGCCCCAGCATTTT
>TRBJ1-2|TRBV6-1|few|-
CASSEGGLNYGYTF
TGTGCCAGCAGTGAAGGAGGGCTAAACTATGGCTACACCTTC
>TRBJ2-2|TRBV5-1|-|-
CASRSVVNTGELFF
TGCGCCAGCAGGTCGGTAGTGAACACCGGGGAGCTGTTTTTT
>TRBJ1-3|TRBV7-6|-|-
CASSALRGNSGNTIYF
TGTGCCAGCAGCGCCCTACGGGGAAACTCTGGAAACACCATATATTTT
>TRBJ1-4|TRBV27|-|-
CASSHGAGSFEKLFF
TGTGCCAGCAGCCATGGGGCAGGGTCTTTTGAAAAACTGTTTTTT
>TRBJ1-6|TRBV7-6|-|-
CASSPGFGGPLHF
TGTGCCAGCAGCCCTGGGTTTGGAGGGCCCCTCCACTTT
>TRBJ1-1|TRBV4-1|many|-
CASSLISGGANTEAFF
TGCGCCAGCAGCCTCATCTCCGGGGGGGCGAACACTGAAGCTTTCTTT
>TRBJ2-7|TRBV6-1|-|-
CASSGQEYSYEQYF
TGTGCCAGCAGTGGACAGGAGTACTCCTACGAGCAGTACTTC
>TRBJ1-4|TRBV30|few|-
CARGGNRGEKLFF
TGTGCCCGGGGGGGCAACAGAGGGGAAAAACTGTTTTTT
>TRBJ2-7|TRBV6-1|-|-
CASLGGTTHEQYF
TGTGCCAGCCTCGGGGGTACAACCCACGAGCAGTACTTC
>TRBJ2-7|TRBV14|few|-
CASSPGTTYEQYF
TGTGCCAGCAGCCCAGGGACAACTTACGAGCAGTACTTC
>TRBJ2-1|TRBV10-1|once|TRBD2
CASSDGGGLASNEQFF
TGCGCCAGCAGTGATGGCGGAGGACTAGCAAGCAATGAGCAGTTCTTC
>TRBJ2-1|TRBV6-4|-|-
CASSDSGIGEQFF
TGTGCCAGCAGTGACTCGGGTATCGGGGAGCAGTTCTTC
>TRBJ1-5|TRBV25-1|-|TRBD1
CASSDRVRDQPQHF
TGTGCCAGCTCGGACAGGGTTCGGGATCAGCCCCAGCATTTT
>TRBJ2-2|TRBV7-2|few|-
CASSFVSPGELFF
TGTGCCAGCAGCTTTGTCTCTCCCGGGGAGCTGTTTTTT
>TRBJ1-5|TRBV13|-|-
CASSLGGAGYQPQHF
TGTGCCAGCAGCTTAGGGGGGGCCGGGTATCAGCCCCAGCATTTT
>TRBJ2-7|TRBV7-6|-|-
CASSSPGREQYF
TGTGCCAGCAGCTCTCCAGGGCGGGAGCAGTACTTC
>TRBJ1-5|TRBV7-2|once|TRBD1
CASSLDRGYQPQHF
TGTGCCAGCAGCTTAGACAGGGGGTATCAGCCCCAGCATTTT
>TRBJ2-7|TRBV18|-|-
CASSIGGRGYEQYF
TGTGCCAGCTCAATCGGGGGTCGGGGCTACGAGCAGTACTTC
>TRBJ1-2|TRBV2|-|-
CASTLLTDYYGYTF
TGTGCCAGCACTTTATTGACAGACTACTATGGCTACACCTTC
>TRBJ2-7|TRBV5-1|-|TRBD1
CASSLAGTATYEQYF
TGCGCCAGCAGCTTGGCCGGGACAGCCACCTACGAGCAGTACTTC
>TRBJ1-1|TRBV14|few|-
CASSPWAGNTEAFF
TGTGCCAGCAGCCCCTGGGCGGGGAACACTGAAGCTTTCTTT
>TRBJ2-7|TRBV2|-|TRBD1
CASRADRFSSYEQYF
TGTGCCAGCAGGGCGGACAGGTTTTCCTCCTACGAGCAGTACTTC
>TRBJ1-6|TRBV2|few|TRBD1
CASSFRQGDNSPLHF
TGTGCCAGCAGTTTTCGACAGGGCGATAATTCACCCCTCCACTTT
>TRBJ2-5|TRBV4-2|-|TRBD1
CASSPKGDRGGETQYF
TGTGCCAGCAGCCCCAAAGGGGACAGGGGAGGGGAGACCCAGTACTTC
>TRBJ2-7|TRBV18|-|-
CASSPLSSYEQYF
TGTGCCAGCTCACCACTCAGCTCCTACGAGCAGTACTTC
>TRBJ2-7|TRBV10-2|-|-
CASSERGRRDSYEQYF
TGCGCCAGCAGTGAGCGTGGGCGTAGAGACTCCTACGAGCAGTACTTC
>TRBJ1-6|TRBV7-2|-|TRBD1
CASSLYRGPYNSPLHF
TGTGCCAGCAGCTTGTACAGGGGCCCCTATAATTCACCCCTCCACTTT
>TRBJ1-1|TRBV5-4|-|-
CASSPGGADATEAFF
TGTGCCAGCAGCCCTGGCGGGGCGGATGCCACTGAAGCTTTCTTT
>TRBJ2-7|TRBV7-9|-|TRBD1
CASSRGQGAVGRSYEQYF
TGTGCCAGCAGCCGGGGACAGGGGGCTGTCGGTAGGTCCTACGAGCAGTACTTC
>TRBJ2-1|TRBV20-1|-|TRBD2
CSAQRGNEQFF
TGCAGTGCTCAGCGGGGCAATGAGCAGTTCTTC
>TRBJ1-1|TRBV6-5|few|-
CASSYSRGNTEAFF
TGTGCCAGCAGTTACTCGAGAGGGAACACTGAAGCTTTCTTT
>TRBJ2-1|TRBV2|-|-
CASSQRLSSYNEQFF
TGTGCCAGCAGTCAGCGCCTTAGCTCCTACAATGAGCAGTTCTTC
>TRBJ1-4|TRBV7-9|-|TRBD1
CASSRTGGYEKLFF
TGTGCCAGCAGTCGGACAGGCGGATACGAAAAACTGTTTTTT
>TRBJ2-3|TRBV10-3|-|TRBD2
CALGTSGFQSTDTQYF
TGTGCCCTCGGGACTAGCGGTTTCCAAAGCACAGATACGCAGTATTTT
>TRBJ2-7|TRBV11-2|-|TRBD2
CASILGLAGEQYF
TGTGCCAGCATCTTAGGACTAGCGGGGGAGCAGTACTTC
>TRBJ1-1|TRBV2|-|-
CASSVPGRNTEAFF
TGTGCCAGCAGTGTACCTGGGCGGAACACTGAAGCTTTCTTT
>TRBJ1-2|TRBV4-1|-|TRBD1
CASSHPGQGNYGYTF
TGCGCCAGCAGCCACCCGGGACAGGGGAACTATGGCTACACCTTC
>TRBJ1-3|TRBV9|-|-
CASSVEGGSGNTIYF
TGTGCCAGCAGCGTAGAAGGGGGTTCTGGAAACACCATATATTTT
>TRBJ1-2|TRBV29-1|few|-
CSVGRAGYYGYTF
TGCAGCGTTGGCAGGGCGGGGTACTATGGCTACACCTTC
>TRBJ2-1|TRBV7-9|-|-
CASSSYRSSYNEQFF
TGTGCCAGCAGCTCCTACAGAAGCTCCTACAATGAGCAGTTCTTC
>TRBJ2-5|TRBV5-4|-|TRBD1
CASSTGGETQYF
TGTGCCAGCAGCACAGGGGGAGAGACCCAGTACTTC
>TRBJ2-3|TRBV5-1|few|-
CASSLTGRNADTQYF
TGCGCCAGCAGCTTGACAGGGCGGAATGCAGATACGCAGTATTTT
>TRBJ2-3|TRBV29-1|few|-
CSVPGLGRDSTDTQYF
TGCAGCGTCCCCGGCTTGGGGCGGGACAGCACAGATACGCAGTATTTT
>TRBJ2-7|TRBV2|-|-
CASKRQRQYF
TGTGCCAGCAAACGACAGCGGCAGTACTTC
>TRBJ2-2|TRBV5-6|few|-
CASSWTENTGELFF
TGTGCCAGCAGCTGGACAGAGAACACCGGGGAGCTGTTTTTT
>TRBJ1-5|TRBV5-1|-|-
CASSLAGDQPQHF
TGCGCCAGCAGCTTGGCCGGGGATCAGCCCCAGCATTTT
>TRBJ1-1|TRBV5-1|-|-
CASSLIGNTEAFF
TGCGCCAGCAGCTTGATCGGGAACACTGAAGCTTTCTTT
>TRBJ1-6|TRBV18|-|TRBD1
CASSPMGQGSSYNSPLHF
TGTGCCAGCTCACCAATGGGACAGGGGAGCTCCTATAATTCACCCCTCCACTTT
>TRBJ2-2|TRBV19|-|TRBD2
CASSLRLAANTGELFF
TGTGCCAGTAGTCTCCGACTAGCGGCTAACACCGGGGAGCTGTTTTTT
>TRBJ2-5|TRBV28|-|-
CASSSVPWGRETQYF
TGTGCCAGCAGTTCCGTACCTTGGGGGCGAGAGACCCAGTACTTC
>TRBJ2-2|TRBV2|-|TRBD1
CASSDPRTGDNTGELFF
TGTGCCAGCAGTGACCCTAGGACAGGGGACAACACCGGGGAGCTGTTTTTT
>TRBJ1-3|TRBV28|-|TRBD1
CASRQDRAGGNTIYF
TGTGCCAGCAGGCAAGACAGGGCAGGAGGAAACACCATATATTTT
>TRBJ2-5|TRBV4-1|once|-
CASSQVLVGETQYF
TGCGCCAGCAGCCAAGTACTAGTTGGGGAGACCCAGTACTTC
>TRBJ2-5|TRBV5-6|few|TRBD1
CASSHGQGAWETQYF
TGTGCCAGCAGCCATGGACAGGGGGCTTGGGAGACCCAGTACTTC
>TRBJ2-1|TRBV30|-|-
CAWSVRLNEQFF
TGTGCCTGGAGTGTCAGACTCAATGAGCAGTTCTTC